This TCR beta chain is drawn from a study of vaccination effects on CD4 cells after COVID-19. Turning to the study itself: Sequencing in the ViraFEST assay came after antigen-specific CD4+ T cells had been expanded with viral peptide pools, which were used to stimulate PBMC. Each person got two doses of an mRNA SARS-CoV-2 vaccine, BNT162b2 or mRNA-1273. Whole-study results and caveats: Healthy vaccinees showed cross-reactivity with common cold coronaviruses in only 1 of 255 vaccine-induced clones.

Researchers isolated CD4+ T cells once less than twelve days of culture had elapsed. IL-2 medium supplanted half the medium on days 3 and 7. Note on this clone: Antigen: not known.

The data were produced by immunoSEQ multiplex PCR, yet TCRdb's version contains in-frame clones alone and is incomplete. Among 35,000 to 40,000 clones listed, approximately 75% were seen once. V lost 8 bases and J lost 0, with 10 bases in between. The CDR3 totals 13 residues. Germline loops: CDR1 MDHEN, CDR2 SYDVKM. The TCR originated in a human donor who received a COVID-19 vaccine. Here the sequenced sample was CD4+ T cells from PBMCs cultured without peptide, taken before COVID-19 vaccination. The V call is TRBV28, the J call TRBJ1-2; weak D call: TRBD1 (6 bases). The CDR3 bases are TGTGCCAGCCAGGGGCTAGCTAACTATGGCTACACCTTC. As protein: CASQGLANYGYTF.